This is a list of T cell receptor beta chains from one sample in a study of T cell repertoires in cytomegalovirus infection. No antigen has been assigned to these receptors. From the reads, TCRdb called clonotypes with MiXCR, one entry per CDR3 protein. The profile covers around 900,000 distinct CDR3 sequences, with roughly a third appearing a single time and around an eighth taken by the ten largest. Source: cultured CD8+ T cells from PBMCs, taken from culture after CMV antigen stimulation. The source is a human donor in good health (CMV status not recorded). Some clones in this sample may be carry-over from other donors' samples. CDR3s include the opening cysteine and the closing phenylalanine or tryptophan. D genes are given only for firm matches. Expanded clones get a size class; other rows say once, few or many, or leave the size out.

V gene: TRBV4-1
J gene: TRBJ2-1
clone size: NA
D gene: NA
CDR3 DNA: TGCGCCAGCAGCCAAGGGTTCCTGCAGTTCTTC
CDR3 protein: CASSQGFLQFF

V gene: TRBV6-1
J gene: TRBJ1-1
clone size: NA
D gene: NA
CDR3 DNA: TGTGTCAGCAGTGAATCCTTCCTGACTGAGAACACTGAAGCTTTCTTT
CDR3 protein: CVSSESFLTENTEAFF

V gene: TRBV12-5
J gene: TRBJ1-6
clone size: NA
D gene: NA
CDR3 DNA: TGTGCTAGTGGTTCTCGGGGTGGACCACCCCTCCACTTT
CDR3 protein: CASGSRGGPPLHF

V gene: TRBV7-4
J gene: TRBJ1-1
clone size: NA
D gene: NA
CDR3 DNA: TGTGCCAGCAGCCGCGGAGGGGTCGCTGAAGCTTTCTTT
CDR3 protein: CASSRGGVAEAFF

V gene: TRBV6-2/TRBV6-3
J gene: TRBJ2-1
clone size: NA
D gene: TRBD1
CDR3 DNA: TGTGCCAGCAGTTACTTCCCGGGACAGGGCTTCCCCAATGAGCAGTTCTTC
CDR3 protein: CASSYFPGQGFPNEQFF

V gene: TRBV12-3/TRBV12-4
J gene: TRBJ2-5
clone size: NA
D gene: TRBD2
CDR3 DNA: TGTGCCAGCAGCCGTACTAGCGGGGGGGCCGTTGAGACCCAGTACTTC
CDR3 protein: CASSRTSGGAVETQYF

V gene: TRBV4-1
J gene: TRBJ2-5
clone size: NA
D gene: NA
CDR3 DNA: TGCGCCAGCAGCCAAGCGGGGGCGCAAAAAGAGACCCAGTACTTC
CDR3 protein: CASSQAGAQKETQYF

V gene: TRBV7-6
J gene: TRBJ2-3
clone size: NA
D gene: NA
CDR3 DNA: TGTGCCAGCAGCGCGCGGGGACGGGTGAGCACAGATACGCAGTATTTT
CDR3 protein: CASSARGRVSTDTQYF

V gene: TRBV6-5
J gene: TRBJ1-1
clone size: NA
D gene: NA
CDR3 DNA: TGTGCCAGCAGTTATCGAGGGACGGGGAACACTGAAGCTTTCTTT
CDR3 protein: CASSYRGTGNTEAFF

V gene: TRBV6-5
J gene: TRBJ1-2
clone size: few
D gene: NA
CDR3 DNA: TGTGCCAGCAGTTACTCTAGTGAATATGGCTACACCTTC
CDR3 protein: CASSYSSEYGYTF

V gene: TRBV7-9
J gene: TRBJ1-4
clone size: few
D gene: TRBD1
CDR3 DNA: TGTGCCAGCAGCCCACCCGGGACAGCAAATGAAAAACTGTTTTTT
CDR3 protein: CASSPPGTANEKLFF

V gene: TRBV6-5
J gene: TRBJ1-2
clone size: NA
D gene: TRBD1
CDR3 DNA: TGTGCCAGCAGTTACCAGGGGGCCAACTATGGCTACACCTTC
CDR3 protein: CASSYQGANYGYTF

V gene: TRBV6-2/TRBV6-3
J gene: TRBJ2-2
clone size: NA
D gene: TRBD2
CDR3 DNA: TGTGCCAGCAGTTACTTCGGACTAGCCACCGGGGAGCTGTTTTTT
CDR3 protein: CASSYFGLATGELFF